The clone carrying this T cell receptor beta chain came up once. The sample is drawn from a study of CD8+ T cells in alopecia areata. Study as a whole: Treated patients received severity scores based on the percentage of scalp area affected.

RNA extraction and reverse transcription yielded cDNA as sequencing template. Clones were sequenced by immunoSEQ multiplex PCR, and TCRdb holds only the in-frame ones, with some missing. This table holds about 100,000 clones, about 60% found once. This CDR3 contains 11 residues. V lost 4 bases to trimming and J lost 5 bases, with 5 bases between them. Germline CDR1 reads SGHDN; CDR2 reads FVKESK. Specified treatment: oral pan-JAK inhibitor, 5-10 mg twice daily. The rearrangement links TRBV14 to TRBJ2-5; D remains ambiguous. The clonotype originates from a human donor with alopecia areata. Here the sequenced sample was CD8+ T cells sorted from blood, taken at approximately week 60, from a patient treated with tofacitinib. CDR3 bases: TGTGCCAGCAGCCTCTCGGAGACCCAGTACTTC. It encodes CASSLSETQYF.